These T cell receptor beta chains were read from a single sample in a study of response to subunit inactivated influenza vaccine. TCRdb reprocessed the RT-PCR reads with MiXCR, giving one entry per CDR3 protein. The sample records 550,000 to 650,000 distinct CDR3 sequences, approximately 10% being singletons. Sequencing was performed on PBMCs from blood, taken on the day of vaccination. These TCRs come from a man aged 45-65 years who received an inactivated influenza vaccine. The CDR3 runs from the conserved cysteine through the conserved F or W. Clone sizes are given selectively: once, few, many, or a class where the clone is expanded.

clone size	V gene	J gene	CDR3 protein
NA	TRBV12-3/TRBV12-4	TRBJ2-1	CASSGSRASGGSWEQFF
NA	TRBV24-1	TRBJ2-3	CATRSTGSADTQYF
many	TRBV12-3/TRBV12-4	TRBJ1-2	CASSLQGRGYTF
few	TRBV6-1	TRBJ2-1	CASRHPAYNEQFF
few	TRBV12-3/TRBV12-4	TRBJ2-2	CASLYEGGYTGELFF
NA	TRBV4-1	TRBJ1-3	CASSQVDFSGNTIYF
many	TRBV6-2/TRBV6-3	TRBJ2-2	CASRRQGTGELFF
NA	TRBV7-6	TRBJ2-4	CASSPAGWGVKNIQYF
many	TRBV20-1	TRBJ2-2	CSARYRGNTGELFF
NA	TRBV18	TRBJ2-7	CASSPQGYSYEQYF
many	TRBV7-9	TRBJ2-7	CASSLGDSYEQYF
NA	TRBV28	TRBJ2-1	CASSSQLTSESSYNEQFF
few	TRBV20-1	TRBJ1-2	CSARYPLVNYGYTF
many	TRBV28	TRBJ1-3	CASSFPSSEAGNTIYF
NA	TRBV12-3/TRBV12-4	TRBJ1-1	CASSLAGMGTEAFF
many	TRBV12-3/TRBV12-4	TRBJ2-7	CASSLPHLQGDEQYF
few	TRBV29-1	TRBJ2-7	CSVGTPRKPGEQYF
NA	TRBV7-8	TRBJ2-2	CATGLSGTGELFF
NA	TRBV4-1	TRBJ2-7	CASTPTGGSELPGYYEQYF
few	TRBV11-1	TRBJ2-6	CASRVLRPASSGANVLTF
NA	TRBV24-1	TRBJ2-1	CATKGYNEQFF
NA	TRBV7-2	TRBJ2-5	CASSPGLKQETQYF
NA	TRBV11-2	TRBJ1-1	CASSSSATGGRAEAFF
NA	TRBV4-3	TRBJ2-7	CASSQDRYGVGYEQYF
NA	TRBV5-6	TRBJ1-1	CASSYPDQNTEAFF
NA	TRBV24-1	TRBJ1-1	CATSQSGSGIAFF
NA	TRBV7-9	TRBJ2-1	CAPGTSSYNEQFF
NA	TRBV18	TRBJ2-2	CASSPSSLKRVNTGELFF
NA	TRBV24-1	TRBJ2-2	CATSDPGTLIGELFF
NA	TRBV29-1	TRBJ2-7	CSVVQIYEQYF
NA	TRBV6-5	TRBJ1-5	CASSYARGLNQPQHF